A single sample is the source of the 9 T cell receptor beta chains below, sequenced in a study of beta chain features in type 1 diabetes. Study-level findings and limits: When Type 1 diabetes patients were examined, their TCRB CDR3s proved moderately but significantly shorter in all four CD4+ subsets.

Investigators reverse transcribed all isolated RNA, so they sequenced expressed TCRB transcripts. Some clones are missing from TCRdb's copy, which holds only in-frame ones; the method was immunoSEQ multiplex PCR. The sample includes 50,000 or so clones, roughly two fifths of them seen just once. For these receptors, no antigen is known. The sample was Tregs from blood. These receptors came from a man aged 30-40 years with type 1 diabetes.

This clone was recorded a few times. The genes are TRBV6-1 and TRBJ2-5; TRBD2 matches at 14 bases. The J call is doubtful: the DNA matches TRBJ2-7 better. Looked up from germline, CDR1 is MNHNS and CDR2 is SASEGT. The CDR3 is 14 amino acids. The CDR3: CASRGLAGVYEQYF. The CDR3, as DNA: TGTGCCAGCAGGGGACTAGCGGGAGTGTACGAGCAGTACTTC.

The V and J genes are TRBV19 and TRBJ2-5, with D perhaps TRBD1 (6 bases). The V gene's germline CDR1 is LNHDA and CDR2 SQIVND (reference sequence). Trimming removed 4 bases from V and 1 base from J, with 22 bases in between. This CDR3 spans 18 amino acids. CDR3 nucleotide sequence: TGTGCCAGTAGTACGAGGAAGGGTAGGGGGTCTGGCCAAGAGACCCAGTACTTC. Its protein is CASSTRKGRGSGQETQYF.

This clone was detected only a few times. V gene TRBV18 combines with J gene TRBJ1-4, with D unresolved. V was shortened by 2 bases and J by 6 bases, with 7 bases between the two germline ends. The CDR3 totals 13 residues. Germline lookup yields CDR1 KGHSH and CDR2 LQKENI. CDR3 in DNA: TGTGCCAGCTCACCAGGGCTCTATGAAAAACTGTTTTTT. Protein product: CASSPGLYEKLFF.

This sequence joins TRBV9 and TRBJ2-1, with TRBD1 matching 7 bases. CDR3 length: 15 residues. V shed 3 bases, J shed 3 bases, and the junction held 6 bases outside the gene matches. Looked up from germline, CDR1 is SGDLS and CDR2 is YYNGEE. CDR3 nucleotides: TGTGCCAGCAGCGCACCCGGGACAGACTACAATGAGCAGTTCTTC. This encodes CASSAPGTDYNEQFF.

This chain uses TRBV10-3 with TRBJ1-2; maybe TRBD1 (6 bases). From germline, CDR1 is ENHRY and CDR2 SYGVKD. The V end was cut by 2 bases, the J end by 4 bases, with 8 bases between. CDR3 size: 13 residues. CDR3 in DNA: TGTGCCATCAGTGAGGGACAGTCCTATGGCTACACCTTC. Residues: CAISEGQSYGYTF.

J is TRBJ1-4 and V is TRBV7-9, with TRBD1 identical over 7 bases. The ends lost 6 bases at V and 7 bases at J; junction bases unmatched: 11. CDR3 size: 15 residues. Germline V gene sequence: CDR1 SEHNR, CDR2 FQNEAQ (reference sequence). The CDR3 protein is CASSFAGTVSEKLFF. CDR3 coding DNA: TGTGCCAGCAGTTTCGCCGGGACAGTCAGTGAAAAACTGTTTTTT.

The rearrangement joins TRBV9 to TRBJ1-3; TRBD1 matches at 9 bases. CDR1 and CDR2 from the germline V gene are SGDLS and YYNGEE. This CDR3 has 15 amino acids. V lost 4 bases to trimming and J lost 8 bases; unmatched junction nucleotides: 10. CDR3 nucleotide sequence: TGTGCCAGCAGCCCACAGGGACAGGGAGGCGACACCATATATTTT. It translates to CASSPQGQGGDTIYF.

This chain connects TRBV7-9 to TRBJ1-3; D not resolved. The CDR3 runs 11 residues. V lost 5 bases and J 4 bases, leaving 3 bases between the germline ends. Germline V gene lookup returns CDR1 SEHNR and CDR2 FQNEAQ (reference sequence). In DNA form, the CDR3 reads TGTGCCAGCAGCCGGGGAAACACCATATATTTT. This sequence encodes CASSRGNTIYF.

This clone has a handful of counts. CDR3 in amino acids: CASSLNRESYEQYF. The CDR3 DNA sequence: TGTGCCAGCAGCTTAAACAGGGAGAGTTACGAGCAGTACTTC. The chain carries TRBV7-3 and TRBJ2-7; maybe TRBD1 (6 bases). The germline V gene encodes CDR1 SGHTA and CDR2 FQGTGA. The CDR3 is made up of 14 amino acids. Trimming left V 1 base short and J 4 bases short, with 11 bases between.